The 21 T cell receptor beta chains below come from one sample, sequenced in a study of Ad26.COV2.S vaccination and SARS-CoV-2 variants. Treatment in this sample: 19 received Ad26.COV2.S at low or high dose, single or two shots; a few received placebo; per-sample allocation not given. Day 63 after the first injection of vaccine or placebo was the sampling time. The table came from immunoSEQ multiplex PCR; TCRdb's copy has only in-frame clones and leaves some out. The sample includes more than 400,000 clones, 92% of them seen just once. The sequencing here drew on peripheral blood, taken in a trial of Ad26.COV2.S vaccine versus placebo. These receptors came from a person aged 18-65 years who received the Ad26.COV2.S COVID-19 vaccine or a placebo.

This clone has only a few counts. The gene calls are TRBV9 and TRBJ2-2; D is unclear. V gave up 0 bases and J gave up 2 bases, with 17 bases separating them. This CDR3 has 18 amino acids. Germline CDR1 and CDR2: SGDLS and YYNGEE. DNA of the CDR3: TGTGCCAGCAGCGTAGCTGGTCTTCGTCGCCCAAACACCGGGGAGCTGTTTTTT. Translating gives CASSVAGLRRPNTGELFF.

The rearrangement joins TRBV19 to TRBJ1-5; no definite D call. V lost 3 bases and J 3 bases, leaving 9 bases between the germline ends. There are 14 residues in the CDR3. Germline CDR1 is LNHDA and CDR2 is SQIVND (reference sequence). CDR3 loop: CASSMSRPNQPQHF. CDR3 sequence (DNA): TGTGCCAGTAGTATGAGCAGGCCCAATCAGCCCCAGCATTTT.

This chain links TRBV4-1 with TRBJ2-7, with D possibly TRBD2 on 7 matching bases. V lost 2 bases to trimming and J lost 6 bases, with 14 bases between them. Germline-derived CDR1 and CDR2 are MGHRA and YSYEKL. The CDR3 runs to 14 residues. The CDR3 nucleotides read TGCGCCAGCAGCCAAATTGCGGGGGCCGGCGAGCAGTACTTC. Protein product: CASSQIAGAGEQYF.

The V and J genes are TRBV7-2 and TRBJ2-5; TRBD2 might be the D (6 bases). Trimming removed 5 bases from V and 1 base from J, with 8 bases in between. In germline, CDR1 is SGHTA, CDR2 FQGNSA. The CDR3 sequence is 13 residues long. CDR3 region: CASSRDFQETQYF. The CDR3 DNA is TGTGCCAGCAGCAGGGACTTCCAAGAGACCCAGTACTTC.

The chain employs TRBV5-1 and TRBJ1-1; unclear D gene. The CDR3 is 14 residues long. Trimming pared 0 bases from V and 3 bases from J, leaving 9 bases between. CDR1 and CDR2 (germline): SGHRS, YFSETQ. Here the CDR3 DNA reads TGCGCCAGCAGCTTGGGGCAGGAGTACACTGAAGCTTTCTTT. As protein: CASSLGQEYTEAFF.

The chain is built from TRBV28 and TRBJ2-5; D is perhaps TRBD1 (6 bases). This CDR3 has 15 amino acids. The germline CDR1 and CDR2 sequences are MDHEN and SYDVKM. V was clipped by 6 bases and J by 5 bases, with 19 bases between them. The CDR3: CASRVPRGSWETQYF. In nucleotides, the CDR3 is TGTGCCAGCAGGGTCCCTAGGGGGTCCTGGGAGACCCAGTACTTC.

As DNA, the CDR3 is TGTGCCAGCAGCTCTCTAGCGGGGGGGTATGAGCAGTTCTTC. Protein sequence: CASSSLAGGYEQFF. V usage is TRBV7-9 and J usage is TRBJ2-1; 12 nucleotides align to TRBD2. Germline V CDR1 and CDR2: SEHNR, FQNEAQ (reference sequence). This CDR3 has 14 residues. V lost 4 bases to trimming and J lost 8 bases; unmatched junction nucleotides: 3.

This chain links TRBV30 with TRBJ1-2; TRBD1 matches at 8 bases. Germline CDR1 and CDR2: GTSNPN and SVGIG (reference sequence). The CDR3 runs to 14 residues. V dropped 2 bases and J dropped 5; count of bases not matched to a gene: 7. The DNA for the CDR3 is TGTGCCTGGAGTCGACAGGGGCTTCAATATGGCTACACCTTC. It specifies CAWSRQGLQYGYTF.

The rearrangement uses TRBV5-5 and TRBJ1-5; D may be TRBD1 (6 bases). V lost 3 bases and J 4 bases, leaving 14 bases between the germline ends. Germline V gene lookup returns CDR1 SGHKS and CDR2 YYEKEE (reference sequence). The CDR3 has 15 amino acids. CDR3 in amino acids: CASSWSAGENQPQHF. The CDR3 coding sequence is TGTGCCAGCAGCTGGTCGGCAGGGGAAAATCAGCCCCAGCATTTT.

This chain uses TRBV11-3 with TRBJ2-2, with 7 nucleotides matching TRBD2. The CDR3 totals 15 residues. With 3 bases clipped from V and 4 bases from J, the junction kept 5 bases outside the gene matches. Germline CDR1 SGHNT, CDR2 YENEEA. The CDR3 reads CASSFGGRSTGELFF. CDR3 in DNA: TGTGCCAGCAGCTTCGGGGGGAGGTCCACCGGGGAGCTGTTTTTT.

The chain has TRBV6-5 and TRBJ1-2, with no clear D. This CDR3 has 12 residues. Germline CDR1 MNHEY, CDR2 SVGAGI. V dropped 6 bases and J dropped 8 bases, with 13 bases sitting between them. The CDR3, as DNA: TGTGCCAGCAGACAAGACGGAGCCGGCTACACCTTC. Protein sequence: CASRQDGAGYTF.

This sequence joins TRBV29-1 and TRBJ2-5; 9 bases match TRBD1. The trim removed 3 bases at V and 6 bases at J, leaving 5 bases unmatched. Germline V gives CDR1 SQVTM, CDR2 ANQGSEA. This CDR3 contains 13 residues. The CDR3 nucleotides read TGCAGCGTTGAGGACAGGGGATTAAAGACCCAGTACTTC. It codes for CSVEDRGLKTQYF.

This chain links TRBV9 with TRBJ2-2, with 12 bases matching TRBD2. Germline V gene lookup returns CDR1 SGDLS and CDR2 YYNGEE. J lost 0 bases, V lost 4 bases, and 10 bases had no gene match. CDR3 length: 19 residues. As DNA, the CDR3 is TGTGCCAGCAGCCTACACCTAGCGGGGGGGCCCCCGAACACCGGGGAGCTGTTTTTT. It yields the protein CASSLHLAGGPPNTGELFF.

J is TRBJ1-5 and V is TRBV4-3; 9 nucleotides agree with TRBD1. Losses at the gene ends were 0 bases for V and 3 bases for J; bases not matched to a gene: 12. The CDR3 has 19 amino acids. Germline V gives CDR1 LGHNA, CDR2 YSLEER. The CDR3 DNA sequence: TGCGCCAGCAGCCAAGAAATATTGGTCGGGACAGGGCACAATCAGCCCCAGCATTTT. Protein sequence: CASSQEILVGTGHNQPQHF.

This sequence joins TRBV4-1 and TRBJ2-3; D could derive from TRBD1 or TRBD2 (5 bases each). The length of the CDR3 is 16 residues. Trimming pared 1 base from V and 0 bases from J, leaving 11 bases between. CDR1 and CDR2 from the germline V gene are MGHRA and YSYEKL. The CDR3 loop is CASSQGYGTSTDTQYF. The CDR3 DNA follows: TGCGCCAGCAGCCAAGGGTACGGGACCAGCACAGATACGCAGTATTTT.

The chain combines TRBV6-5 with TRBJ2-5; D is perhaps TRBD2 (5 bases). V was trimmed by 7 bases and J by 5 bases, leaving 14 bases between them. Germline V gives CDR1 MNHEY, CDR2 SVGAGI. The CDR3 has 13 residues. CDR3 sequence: CASNQAVGETQYF. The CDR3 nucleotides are TGTGCCAGCAACCAAGCGGTCGGGGAGACCCAGTACTTC.

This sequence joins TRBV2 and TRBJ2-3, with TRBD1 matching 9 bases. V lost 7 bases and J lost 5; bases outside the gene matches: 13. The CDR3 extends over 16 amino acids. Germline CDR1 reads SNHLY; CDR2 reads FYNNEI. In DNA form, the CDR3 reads TGTGCCAGCATTCTCGGACAGGGGAGGACCGTAGATACGCAGTATTTT. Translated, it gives CASILGQGRTVDTQYF.

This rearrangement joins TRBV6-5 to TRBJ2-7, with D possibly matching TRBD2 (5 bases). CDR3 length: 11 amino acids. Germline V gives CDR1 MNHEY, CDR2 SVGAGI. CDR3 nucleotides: TGTGCTAGGAAGGACTCTCACGAGCAGTACTTC. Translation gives CARKDSHEQYF.

CDR3 in DNA: TGTGCCAGCAGCCAAGATCGGAACAATGAGCAGTTCTTC. Translation gives CASSQDRNNEQFF. The J gene is TRBJ2-1, the V gene TRBV14; D is ambiguous. Trimming removed 0 bases from V and 5 bases from J, with 5 bases in between. The CDR3 has 13 residues. Germline-derived CDR1 and CDR2 are SGHDN and FVKESK.

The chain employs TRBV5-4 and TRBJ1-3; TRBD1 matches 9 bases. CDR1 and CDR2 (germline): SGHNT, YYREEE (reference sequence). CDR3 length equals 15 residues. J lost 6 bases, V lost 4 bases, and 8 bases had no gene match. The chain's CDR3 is CASSRGQGLENTIYF. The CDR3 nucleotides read TGTGCCAGCAGCAGGGGACAGGGTCTGGAAAACACCATATATTTT.

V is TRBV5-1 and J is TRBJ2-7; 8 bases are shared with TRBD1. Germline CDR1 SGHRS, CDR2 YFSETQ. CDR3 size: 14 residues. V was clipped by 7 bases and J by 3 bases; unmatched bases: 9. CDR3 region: CASRLQDRVYEQYF. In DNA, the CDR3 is TGCGCCAGCCGACTCCAGGACAGGGTCTACGAGCAGTACTTC.